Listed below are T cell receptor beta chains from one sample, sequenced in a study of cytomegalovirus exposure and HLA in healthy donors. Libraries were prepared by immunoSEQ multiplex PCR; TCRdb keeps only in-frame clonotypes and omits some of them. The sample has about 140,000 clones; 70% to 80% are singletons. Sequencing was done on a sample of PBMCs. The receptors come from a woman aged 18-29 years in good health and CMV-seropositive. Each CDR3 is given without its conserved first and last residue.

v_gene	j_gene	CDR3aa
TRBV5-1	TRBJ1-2	ASSPAGARDYGYT
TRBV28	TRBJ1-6	ASSSQFRGFASSYNSPLH
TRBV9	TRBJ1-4	ATSQGASNEKLF
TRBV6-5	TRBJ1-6	ASSYSGQGDSSPLH
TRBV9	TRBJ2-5	ASSVGAYQETQY
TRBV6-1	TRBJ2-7	ASSEYGTGVYEQY
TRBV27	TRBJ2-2	ASSLTVNTGELF
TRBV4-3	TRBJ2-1	ASSQNRAEQF
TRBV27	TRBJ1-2	ASSLDRANYGYT
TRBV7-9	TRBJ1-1	ASSLSRDTEAF
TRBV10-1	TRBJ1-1	ASSERQGIMNTEAF
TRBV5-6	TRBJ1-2	ASSFYLRDRGNYGYT
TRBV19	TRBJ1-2	ASSRLSGQGDYGYT
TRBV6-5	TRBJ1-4	ASSYSTEPPSLF
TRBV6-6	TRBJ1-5	ASSSQGYQPQH
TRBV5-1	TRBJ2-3	ASLRAGGSTDTQY
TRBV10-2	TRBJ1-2	ASSERQGAYNYGYT
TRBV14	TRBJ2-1	ASSRASVDEQF
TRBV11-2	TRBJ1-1	ASSAGQTNGNTEAF
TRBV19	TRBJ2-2	ASRDRGTGELF
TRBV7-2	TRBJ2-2	ASSFGGADTGELF
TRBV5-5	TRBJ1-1	ASSLGDRLNTEAF
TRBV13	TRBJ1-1	ASSPGNSNTEAF
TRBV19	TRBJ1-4	ASSMRDRGNEKLF
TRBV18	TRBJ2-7	ASSDNRGPPYEQY
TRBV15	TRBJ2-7	ATSRGADPDYEQY
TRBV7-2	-	ASSETGGSYEQY